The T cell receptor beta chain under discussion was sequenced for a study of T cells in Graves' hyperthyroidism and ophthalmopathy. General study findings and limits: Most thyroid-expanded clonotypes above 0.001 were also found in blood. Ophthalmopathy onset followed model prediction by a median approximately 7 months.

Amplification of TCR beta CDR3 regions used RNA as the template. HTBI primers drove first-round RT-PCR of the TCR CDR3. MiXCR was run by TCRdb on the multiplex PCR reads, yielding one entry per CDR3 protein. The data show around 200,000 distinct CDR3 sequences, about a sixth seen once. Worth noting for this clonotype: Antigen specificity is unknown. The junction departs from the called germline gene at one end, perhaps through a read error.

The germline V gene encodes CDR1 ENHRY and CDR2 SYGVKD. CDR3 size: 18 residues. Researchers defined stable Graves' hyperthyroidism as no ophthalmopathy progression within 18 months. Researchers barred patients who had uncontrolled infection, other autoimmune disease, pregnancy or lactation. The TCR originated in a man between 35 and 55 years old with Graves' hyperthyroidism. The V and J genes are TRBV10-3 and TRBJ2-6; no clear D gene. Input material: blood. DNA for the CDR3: TGTGCCATCAGTAAGTCTACGGGCGAACGCTCTGGGGCCAACGTCCTGACTTTC. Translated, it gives CAISKSTGERSGANVLTF.